One sample yielded the 8 T cell receptor beta chains listed below, sequenced in a study of blood T cell repertoires in COVID-19. Some clones are missing from TCRdb's copy, which holds only in-frame ones; the method was immunoSEQ multiplex PCR. The sample consists of roughly 230,000 clones, roughly 90% of them appearing once. Material: peripheral blood. These receptors all come from an older woman with COVID-19, enrolled during active disease.

The rearrangement links TRBV5-4 to TRBJ1-6, with 8 bases identical to TRBD1. The trim removed 9 bases at V and 6 bases at J, leaving 8 bases unmatched. The CDR3 is 14 residues long. Germline V gene sequence: CDR1 SGHNT, CDR2 YYREEE (reference sequence). This CDR3 reads CAIKDREANSPLHF. CDR3 DNA: TGTGCCATCAAGGACAGGGAGGCTAATTCACCCCTCCACTTT.

The V call is TRBV7-2, the J call TRBJ1-4, with D possibly being TRBD1 (6 bases). The V and J ends lost 2 bases and 7 bases respectively, with 14 bases between them. Germline values: CDR1 SGHTA, CDR2 FQGNSA. This CDR3 is 15 amino acids long. For the CDR3, the DNA is TGTGCCAGCAGCTTAACAGGGTCTGCTGGTGAAAAACTGTTTTTT. Its translation: CASSLTGSAGEKLFF.

This chain connects TRBV30 to TRBJ1-2; the match to TRBD1 covers 7 bases. The CDR3 spans 15 residues. The V and J ends lost 3 bases and 2 bases, in that order; junction bases with no gene match: 9. Germline lookup yields CDR1 GTSNPN and CDR2 SVGIG (reference sequence). CDR3 DNA: TGTGCCTGGAGCCCCGGGACAGTACCCAACTATGGCTACACCTTC. This codes for CAWSPGTVPNYGYTF.

The chain employs TRBV5-1 and TRBJ2-5, with a weak D call TRBD1 (6 bases). The V end was cut by 3 bases, the J end by 5 bases, with 11 bases between. The CDR3 consists of 13 residues. CDR1 is SGHRS and CDR2 is YFSETQ in the germline V gene. CDR3 DNA: TGCGCCAGCAGCTCGACAGGTGTGGAGACCCAGTACTTC. Amino acid sequence: CASSSTGVETQYF.

The chain recombines TRBV9 with TRBJ1-2; TRBD1 might be the D (5 bases). V lost 0 bases, J lost 7 bases, and 13 bases lay in between. The CDR3 is 14 residues long. The germline V gene encodes CDR1 SGDLS and CDR2 YYNGEE. The CDR3 sequence: CASSVAGRGGGYTF. The CDR3, as DNA: TGTGCCAGCAGCGTAGCAGGGCGTGGCGGTGGCTACACCTTC.

The chain links TRBV11-2 to TRBJ1-4; no firm D call. The CDR3 runs to 15 residues. Per germline, CDR1 SGHAT and CDR2 FQNNGV. Trimming took off 5 bases at V and 4 bases at J, with 14 bases between the two ends. The CDR3 is CASSPLHSGNEKLFF. The DNA for the CDR3 is TGTGCCAGCAGCCCCCTACACAGCGGTAATGAAAAACTGTTTTTT.

V is TRBV11-2 and J is TRBJ1-2, with TRBD1 as a possible D gene (5 bases). CDR1 SGHAT and CDR2 FQNNGV come from the germline V gene. V was clipped by 3 bases and J by 10 bases, with 21 bases between them. The CDR3 consists of 15 residues. The CDR3 sequence is CASSFSRDLRRAYTF. The CDR3 DNA follows: TGTGCCAGCAGCTTTAGCAGGGATCTAAGAAGGGCCTACACCTTC.

As regards this clone: At one of its ends the junction is not consistent with the germline gene, which may arise from a read error. The V and J genes are TRBV11-2 and TRBJ1-6; 7 bases are shared with TRBD1. The CDR3 contains 15 residues. Germline CDR1 reads SGHAT; CDR2 reads FQNNGV. The CDR3 region is CASNLGRGNNSPLHF. CDR3 coding DNA: TGTGCCAGCAACTTAGGCAGGGGGAATAATTCACCCCTCCACTTT. Using reference TRBV11-2 and TRBJ1-6 for the parts outside the CDR3, the full variable domain is EAGVAQSPRYKIIEKRQSVAFWCNPISGHATLYWYQQILGQGPKLLIQFQNNGVVDDSQLPKDRFSAERLKGVDSTLKIQPAKLEDSAVYLCASNLGRGNNSPLHFGNGTRLTVT.